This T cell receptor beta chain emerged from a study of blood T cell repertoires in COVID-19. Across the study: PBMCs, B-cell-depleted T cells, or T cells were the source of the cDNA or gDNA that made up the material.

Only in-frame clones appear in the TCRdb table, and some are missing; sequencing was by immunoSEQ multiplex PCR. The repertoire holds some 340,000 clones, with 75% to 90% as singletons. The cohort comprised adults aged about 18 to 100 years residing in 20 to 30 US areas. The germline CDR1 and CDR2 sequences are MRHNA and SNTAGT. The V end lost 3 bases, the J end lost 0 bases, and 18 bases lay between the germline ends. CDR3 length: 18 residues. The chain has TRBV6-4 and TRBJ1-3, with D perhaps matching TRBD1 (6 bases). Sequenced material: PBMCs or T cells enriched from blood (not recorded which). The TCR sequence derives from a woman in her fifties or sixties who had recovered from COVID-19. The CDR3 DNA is TGTGCCAGCAGTGAACGGCAGGGGCGATTACCCTCTGGAAACACCATATATTTT. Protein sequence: CASSERQGRLPSGNTIYF.